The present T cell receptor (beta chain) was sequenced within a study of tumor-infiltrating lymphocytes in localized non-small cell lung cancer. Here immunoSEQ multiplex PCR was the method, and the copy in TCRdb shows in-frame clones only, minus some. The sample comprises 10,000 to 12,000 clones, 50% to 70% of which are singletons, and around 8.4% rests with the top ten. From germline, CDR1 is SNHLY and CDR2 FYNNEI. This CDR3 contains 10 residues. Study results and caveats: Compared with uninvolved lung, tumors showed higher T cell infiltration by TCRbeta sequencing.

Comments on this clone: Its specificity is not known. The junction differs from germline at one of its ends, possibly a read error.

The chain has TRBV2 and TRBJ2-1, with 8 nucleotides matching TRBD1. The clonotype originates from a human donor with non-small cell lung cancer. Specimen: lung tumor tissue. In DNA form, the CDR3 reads TGTGCCAGCAGACTGACAGGGGTACTCTTC. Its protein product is CASRLTGVLF.